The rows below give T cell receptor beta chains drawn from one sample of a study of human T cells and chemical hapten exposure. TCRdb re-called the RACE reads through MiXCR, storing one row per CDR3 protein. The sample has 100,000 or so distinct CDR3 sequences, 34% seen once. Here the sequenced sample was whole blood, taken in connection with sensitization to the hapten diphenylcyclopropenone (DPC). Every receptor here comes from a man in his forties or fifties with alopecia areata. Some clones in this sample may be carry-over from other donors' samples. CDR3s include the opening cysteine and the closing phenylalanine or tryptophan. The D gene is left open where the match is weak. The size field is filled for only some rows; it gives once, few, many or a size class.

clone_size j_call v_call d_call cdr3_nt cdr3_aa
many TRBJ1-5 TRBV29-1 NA TGCAGCGTTGAAGAACGGGGGCAGCCCCAGCATTTT CSVEERGQPQHF
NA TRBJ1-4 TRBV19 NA TGTGCCAGTAGAGGACCCGCAACTAATGAAAAACTGTTTTTT CASRGPATNEKLFF
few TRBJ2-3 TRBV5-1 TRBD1 TGCGCCAGCAGCTTGGCCTCAGGGGGCGTCACAGATACGCAGTATTTT CASSLASGGVTDTQYF
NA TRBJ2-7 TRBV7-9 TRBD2 TGTGCCGGGGGGGACTCATCCTCCTACGAGCAGTACTTC CAGGDSSSYEQYF
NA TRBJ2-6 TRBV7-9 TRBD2 TGTGCCAGCAGCGTATGGACTAGCGGGAGACAAGGGCAGGCTGGGGCCAACGTCCTGACTTTC CASSVWTSGRQGQAGANVLTF
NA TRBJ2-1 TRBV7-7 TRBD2 TGTGCTAGCAGCCGGACTAGCGGGAGGACGAATGAGCAGTTCTTC CASSRTSGRTNEQFF
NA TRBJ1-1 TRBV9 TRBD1 TGTGCCAGCAGCGTATGGACAGGGGAAGGTGAAGCTTTCTTT CASSVWTGEGEAFF
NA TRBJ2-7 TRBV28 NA TGTGCCAGCAGTTTCCTGGGCGAGCAGTACTTC CASSFLGEQYF
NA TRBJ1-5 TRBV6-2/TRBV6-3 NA TGTGCCAGCAGTTACCCGTCGAGCAATCAGCCCCAGCATTTT CASSYPSSNQPQHF
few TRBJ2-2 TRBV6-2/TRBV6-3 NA TGTGCCAGCAGTTACTCGTGGAGGACCGGGGAGCTGTTTTTT CASSYSWRTGELFF
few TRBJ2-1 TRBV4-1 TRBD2 TGCGCCAGCAGCCAAGATGACGGGAGGGCCCTAAGGAATGAGCAGTTCTTC CASSQDDGRALRNEQFF
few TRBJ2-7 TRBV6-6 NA TGTGCCAGCAGTTACAGTCTCCACGAGCAGTACTTC CASSYSLHEQYF
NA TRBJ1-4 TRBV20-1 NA TGCAGTGCTAGAGTCCCCTCGGGGAGGGGCGAAAAACTGTTTTTT CSARVPSGRGEKLFF
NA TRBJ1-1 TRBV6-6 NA TGTGCCAGCAGCCCCTTATGGAACACTGAAGCTTTCTTT CASSPLWNTEAFF
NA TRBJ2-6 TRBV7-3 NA TGTGCCAGCAGCTTTATAACCCCCGGGGCAACTGGGGCCAACGTCCTGACTTTC CASSFITPGATGANVLTF
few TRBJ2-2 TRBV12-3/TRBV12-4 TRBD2 TGTGCCAGCAGTTTAGGTCTAGCGGGAACCGGGGAGCTGTTTTTT CASSLGLAGTGELFF
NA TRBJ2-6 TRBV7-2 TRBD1 TGTGCCAGCAGCCCCCATAGACAGGGGGCGGTTACATCTGGGGCCAACGTCCTGACTTTC CASSPHRQGAVTSGANVLTF
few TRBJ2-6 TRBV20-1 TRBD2 TGCAGTGCTAGCAGACTAGCGGGAGGCCCAGGGGCCAACGTCCTGACTTTC CSASRLAGGPGANVLTF
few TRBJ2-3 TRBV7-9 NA TGTGCCAGCAGCCAAAAGGGTAGTACAGATACGCAGTATTTT CASSQKGSTDTQYF
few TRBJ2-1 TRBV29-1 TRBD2 TGCAGCGTTGCTCTGCGGGAGTTCAGTGAGCAGTTCTTC CSVALREFSEQFF
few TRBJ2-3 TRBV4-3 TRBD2 TGCGCCAGCAGCCAAGATACAGCGGGAGGGCCTAGGGATACGCAGTATTTT CASSQDTAGGPRDTQYF
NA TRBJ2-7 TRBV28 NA TGTGCCAGCAGTTTATTAGGATCCACCTACGAGCAGTACTTC CASSLLGSTYEQYF
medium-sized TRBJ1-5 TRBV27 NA TGTGCCAGCAGTTTATTGATCGGGACGGGCAATCAGCCCCAGCATTTT CASSLLIGTGNQPQHF
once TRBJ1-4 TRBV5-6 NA TGTGCCAGCAGCTTGATGGGGCGATGGGAAAAACTGTTTTTT CASSLMGRWEKLFF
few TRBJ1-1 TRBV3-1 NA TGTGCCAGCAGCCAAGTGGGGGGTGGGACTGAAGCTTTCTTT CASSQVGGGTEAFF
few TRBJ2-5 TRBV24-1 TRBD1 TGTGCCACCAGTGATTTCCCGGGACAGAGTCAAGAGACCCAGTACTTC CATSDFPGQSQETQYF
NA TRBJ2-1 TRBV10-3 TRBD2 TGTGCCATCAGTATAGGGACTAGCGGCAATGAGCAGTTCTTC CAISIGTSGNEQFF
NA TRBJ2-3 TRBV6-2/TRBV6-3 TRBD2 TGTGCCAGCAGCACCCTAGCGGGAGGGGTGGCAGATACGCAGTATTTT CASSTLAGGVADTQYF
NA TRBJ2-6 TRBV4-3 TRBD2 TGCGCCAGCAGCCCGGGACTAGCGGGGAGCTCTGGGGCCAACGTCCTGACTTTC CASSPGLAGSSGANVLTF
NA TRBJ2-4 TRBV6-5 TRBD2 TGTGCCAGCAGTCCCCTTTTGGGGGCGGGAGGGCCTGGTGGTAACATTCAGTACTTC CASSPLLGAGGPGGNIQYF
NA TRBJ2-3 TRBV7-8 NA TGTGCCAGCAGCTTCTATCCTAGGGGCACAGATACGCAGTATTTT CASSFYPRGTDTQYF
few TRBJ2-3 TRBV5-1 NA TGCGCCAGCAGCTTCAGCGCTCCTCAATCAGATACGCAGTATTTT CASSFSAPQSDTQYF
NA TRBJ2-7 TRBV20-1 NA TGCAGTGCTACTACAGGGGGGGCCTACGAGCAGTACTTC CSATTGGAYEQYF
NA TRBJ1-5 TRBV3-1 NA TGTGCCAGCAGCCCCCGCAGGGTGCAGCCCCAGCATTTT CASSPRRVQPQHF
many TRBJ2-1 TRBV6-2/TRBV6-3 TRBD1 TGTGCCAGCACCGATGGACAGGGGAACTACAATGAGCAGTTCTTC CASTDGQGNYNEQFF
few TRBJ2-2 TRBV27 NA TGTGCCAGCAGTTTAAGTTCCACAGGGCTTTACACCGGGGAGCTGTTTTTT CASSLSSTGLYTGELFF
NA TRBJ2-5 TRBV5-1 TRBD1 TGCGCCAGCAGCGAAGGGACAGGGCCAGAGACCCAGTACTTC CASSEGTGPETQYF
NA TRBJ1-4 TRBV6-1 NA TGTGCCAGCAGTGAAGGACCGTTCAATGAAAAACTGTTTTTT CASSEGPFNEKLFF
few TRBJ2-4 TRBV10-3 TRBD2 TGTGCCATCAGCGTCGGGGGGGGCAAAAACATTCAGTACTTC CAISVGGGKNIQYF
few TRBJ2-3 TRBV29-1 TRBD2 TGCAGCGTTGAACGGGGACTAGCGGGAGCTGGTACGCAGTATTTT CSVERGLAGAGTQYF
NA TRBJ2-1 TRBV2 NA TGTGCCAGCAATTTATACTCCTACAATGAGCAGTTCTTC CASNLYSYNEQFF
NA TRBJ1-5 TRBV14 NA TGTGCCAGCAGCCGGAGGGGTAACCAGCCCCAGCATTTT CASSRRGNQPQHF
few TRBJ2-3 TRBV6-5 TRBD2 TGTGCCAGCAGCCGACTAGCGGGAACAGATACGCAGTATTTT CASSRLAGTDTQYF
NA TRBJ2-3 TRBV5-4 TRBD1 TGTGCCAGCAGCACTGGGGACAGGGGAGCCACAGATACGCAGTATTTT CASSTGDRGATDTQYF